Sequencing of this TCR beta chain was carried out in a study of OX40 agonist ivuxolimab in advanced cancers. Study context: Of the patients, three showed partial responses, one with hepatocellular carcinoma and two with cutaneous melanoma.

Only in-frame clones appear in the TCRdb table, and some are missing; sequencing was by immunoSEQ multiplex PCR. The sample holds some 19,000 clones; roughly 89% are singletons and the top ten take 40% to 55%. With respect to this clone: Its antigen is not known.

General study points: The mean number of expanded clones was higher in CD8+ T cells than in CD4+.

This CDR3 is built from 19 residues. CDR1 and CDR2 from the germline V gene are MNHNS and SASEGT. V gave up 1 base and J gave up 4 bases, with 25 bases separating them. The sequence was collected from an adult with an advanced solid tumor such as melanoma, head and neck, liver or kidney cancer. The chain links TRBV6-1 to TRBJ1-2; the D is unclear. The material was CD4+ or CD8+ T cells sorted from blood, obtained in a trial of the OX40 agonist ivuxolimab. The DNA for the CDR3 is TGTGCCAGCAGTGAAGTGGCCTCGGGGTGGGGTGCCGGTGGCTATGGCTACACCTTC. This codes for CASSEVASGWGAGGYGYTF.